The 32 T cell receptor beta chains given below trace back to one sample, sequenced in a study of tumor and adjacent non-tumor tissue in lung cancer. The library came from three nested PCR rounds adapted from ARM-PCR protocols. MiXCR was run by TCRdb on the multiplex PCR reads, yielding one entry per CDR3 protein. The table lists 70,000 to 90,000 distinct CDR3 sequences, roughly 73% of them singletons, with less than 15% in the top ten. This sample's RNA came from whole unsorted tissue. Sequencing was performed on lung tumor tissue. These receptor sequences come from a woman between 45 and 65 years old with non-small cell lung cancer.

In its sample, this clonotype was seen many times. The chain joins TRBV28 to TRBJ2-5, with TRBD2 matching over 7 bases. Trimming took 8 bases from V and 5 from J; bases not matched to a gene: 5. The CDR3 covers 12 residues. CDR1 is MDHEN and CDR2 is SYDVKM in the germline V gene. CDR3 in DNA: TGTGCCAGCTCGGGACTACTGGAGACCCAGTACTTC. The encoded protein is CASSGLLETQYF.

Worth noting for this clonotype: One junction end does not reproduce the germline sequence, and a read error may be involved. This chain joins TRBV11-3 and TRBJ2-1; D is undetermined. The germline V gene has CDR1 SGHNT and CDR2 YENEEA. The CDR3 sequence is 11 residues long. The chain's CDR3 is CASGRVNDQFF. The CDR3, as DNA: TGTGCCAGCGGTCGAGTGAATGATCAGTTCTTC.

Notes on this clonotype: A read error may be the cause here, since a much bigger clone is one base away. V usage is TRBV7-9 and J usage is TRBJ1-2; 9 positions match TRBD1. Germline V lookup: CDR1 SEHNR, CDR2 FQNEAQ (reference sequence). The CDR3 length is 14 residues. The CDR3 bases are TGTGCCAGCAGCTTCGGGACAGGGAACTATGACTACACCTTC. Amino acids: CASSFGTGNYDYTF.

The DNA of the CDR3 is TGTGCTAGTGGTTTGGATAGGGTCGTGTGGGCCCAAGAGACCCAGTACTTC. Encoded protein: CASGLDRVVWAQETQYF. This chain links TRBV12-5 with TRBJ2-5; D is uncertain. Germline CDR1 and CDR2: LGHNT and FRNRAP. The V gene lost 1 base and the J gene lost 1 base, with 16 bases spanning the gap. The CDR3 contains 17 residues.

The chain links TRBV6-1 to TRBJ2-7, with 8 bases that match TRBD2. Germline assignment: CDR1 MNHNS and CDR2 SASEGT. The CDR3 extends over 14 amino acids. The ends lost 2 bases at V and 5 bases at J; junction bases unmatched: 5. The CDR3 spells CASSEFTSGNEQYF. In DNA, the CDR3 is TGTGCCAGCAGTGAATTCACTAGCGGCAACGAGCAGTACTTC.

On this clonotype: A read error may be the cause here, since a much bigger clone is one base away. The chain has TRBV28 and TRBJ2-1; D perhaps matches TRBD1 (5 bases). The CDR3 is made up of 15 amino acids. Germline V gene data show CDR1 as MDHEN and CDR2 as SYDVKM. The CDR3 bases are TGTGCCAGCGGTTTCTTAGGGGCAGGCCACAATGAGCAGTTCTTC. Its translation is CASGFLGAGHNEQFF.

This clonotype has a count of ten or more. This CDR3 reads CAWSVKGDQPQHF. The CDR3 coding sequence is TGTGCCTGGAGTGTGAAGGGCGATCAGCCCCAGCATTTT. The chain has TRBV30 and TRBJ1-5; D is uncertain. Germline V CDR1 and CDR2: GTSNPN, SVGIG (reference sequence). The V end lost 0 bases, the J end lost 5 bases, and 8 bases lay between the germline ends. This CDR3 spans 13 amino acids.

The V call is TRBV28, the J call TRBJ1-6; D gene unclear. Germline CDR1 MDHEN, CDR2 SYDVKM. V was cut by 4 bases and J by 7 bases, with 14 bases left in between. This CDR3 is built from 15 residues. CDR3 sequence reads: CASSSSVRANSPLHF. The CDR3 nucleotides read TGTGCCAGCAGTTCCTCAGTGAGGGCGAATTCACCCCTCCACTTT.

This clonotype was seen once. One junction end disagrees with the germline gene, perhaps due to a read error. The rearrangement joins TRBV11-2 to TRBJ1-5; D may correspond to TRBD1 or TRBD2 (5 bases each). The DNA end lines up better with TRBJ2-3; the J call may be wrong. Germline CDR1 and CDR2: SGHAT and FQNNGV. The CDR3 extends over 15 amino acids. CDR3 bases: TGTCCCAGCGGCTGGGACGGTTATAGCAATCAGCCCCAGTATTTT. Protein sequence: CPSGWDGYSNQPQYF.

On this clonotype: No conserved phenylalanine or tryptophan is present at the end of the CDR3, so a read error is the likely explanation. CDR3 loop: CSAYPGLGDPDTQYV. CDR3 bases: TGCAGTGCCTATCCGGGACTAGGGGATCCAGATACGCAGTATGTT. The chain uses TRBV20-1 and TRBJ2-3; TRBD2 agrees at 8 bases. After removal of 6 bases from V and 4 bases from J, the junction contained 12 bases not matched to a gene. The CDR3 length is 15 residues. CDR1 and CDR2 (germline): DFQATT, SNEGSKA (reference sequence).

This clonotype was counted ten times or more. This chain joins TRBV10-3 and TRBJ2-2, with 10 bases fitting TRBD1. CDR3 length equals 14 residues. In germline, CDR1 is ENHRY, CDR2 SYGVKD. V gave up 7 bases and J gave up 4 bases; unmatched junction bases: 3. The DNA of the CDR3 is TGTGCCATCACTCGGACAGGGGGCACCGGGGAGCTGTTTTTT. Amino acids: CAITRTGGTGELFF.

Worth noting for this clonotype: At one boundary the junction diverges from the germline segment, which might be a read error. V usage is TRBV11-2 and J usage is TRBJ2-3; weak D call: TRBD1 (5 bases). CDR1 and CDR2 from the germline V gene are SGHAT and FQNNGV. The CDR3 spans 14 residues. The DNA of the CDR3 is TGTGCCAACTGCTTAGGGATCCCCACAGGTACGCAGTATTTT. This encodes CANCLGIPTGTQYF.

Comment on this clonotype: This may be a read error: a much more frequent sequence differs by one nucleotide. The chain couples TRBV4-2 to TRBJ2-3, with D possibly TRBD1 on 5 matching bases. CDR1 and CDR2 (germline): LGHNA, YNFKEQ. CDR3 length: 16 amino acids. Trimming removed 1 base from V and 2 bases from J, with 13 bases in between. In DNA, the CDR3 is TGTGCCAGCAGCCAAGGGACAAGGGTTACCACAGATACGCAGTATTTT. As protein: CASSQGTRVTTDTQYF.

This clonotype was observed once. At one end the junction does not follow the germline gene, possibly because of a read error. The chain has TRBV4-2 and TRBJ2-1; TRBD2 agrees at 7 bases. Germline V gives CDR1 LGHNA, CDR2 YNFKEQ. CDR3 length: 16 amino acids. The CDR3 sequence: CANSQTRDYKNSEQFF. CDR3 sequence (DNA): TGTGCCAACAGCCAAACCCGGGACTACAAAAACAGTGAGCAGTTCTTC.

A note on this clonotype: One end of the junction fails to match germline, which may point to a read error. The chain couples TRBV11-3 to TRBJ2-3; maybe TRBD2 (6 bases). The CDR3 runs to 20 residues. Germline CDR1 and CDR2: SGHNT and YENEEA. The DNA of the CDR3 is TGTGCCGGCAGCTCTCCCCCGTATTCTTCCTCTAGCGACAGCACAGATACGCAGTATTTT. Its translation: CAGSSPPYSSSSDSTDTQYF.

In regard to this clonotype: One end of the junction is discordant with germline, which a read error may explain. V usage is TRBV14 and J usage is TRBJ2-6, with D perhaps assigned TRBD1 or TRBD2 (5 bases each). The CDR3 runs to 13 residues. Germline CDR1 and CDR2: SGHDN and FVKESK. The CDR3 nucleotides are TGTGCCAGCAGCCAAGCTGGGACCAACGTCCTGAGTTTC. This sequence encodes CASSQAGTNVLSF.

This clonotype was found a few times. A single base separates this from a much larger clone, so it may be a read error. V gene TRBV20-1 combines with J gene TRBJ2-4, with 8 bases lining up with TRBD2. The CDR3 has 13 amino acids. The V gene's germline CDR1 is DFQATT and CDR2 SNEGSKA (reference sequence). The trim removed 7 bases at V and 8 bases at J, leaving 10 bases unmatched. CDR3 protein: CSVYGRGRDIQYF. CDR3 in DNA: TGCAGTGTTTACGGGAGGGGTCGGGACATTCAGTACTTC.

The chain joins TRBV4-1 to TRBJ2-1, with D perhaps matching TRBD2 (5 bases). Germline loops: CDR1 MGHRA, CDR2 YSYEKL. Between the trimmed V and J ends, which lost 4 bases and 2 bases, there was a span of 24 bases. This CDR3 region has 19 residues. In DNA, the CDR3 is TGCGCCAGCAGCCCAGGACTTGCTCGGGTTCGAAGCCCCTACAATGAGCAGTTCTTC. Protein product: CASSPGLARVRSPYNEQFF.

On this clonotype itself: A much larger clone is a single base away; this may be a read error. The chain uses TRBV25-1 and TRBJ2-7, with D possibly being TRBD1 or TRBD2 (6 bases each). The CDR3 sequence is 15 residues long. Germline CDR1 and CDR2: MGHDK and SYGVNS. CDR3 loop: CASSRGIQGLNEPYF. As DNA, the CDR3 is TGTGCCAGCAGTCGGGGGATACAGGGTCTAAACGAGCCGTACTTC.

To note about this clonotype: Since a much larger clone is just one base distant, this may be a read error. The V gene is TRBV7-9, the J gene TRBJ1-1; possible D gene TRBD1, 5 bases. V lost 1 base and J lost 4, with 10 bases in between. The germline V gene has CDR1 SEHNR and CDR2 FQNEAQ (reference sequence). This CDR3 is built from 14 residues. DNA of the CDR3: TGTGCCAGCAGCTTAGAGGCTGGGGGCACTGAAGCTTTCTTT. Its translation is CASSLEAGGTEAFF. Supplemented by reference TRBV7-9 and TRBJ1-1, the full variable domain reads DTGVSQNPRHKITKRGQNVTFRCDPISEHNRLYWYRQTLGQGPEFLTYFQNEAQLEKSRLLSDRFSAERPKGSFSTLEIQRTEQGDSAMYLCASSLEAGGTEAFFGQGTRLTVV.

This clonotype has a count of ten or more. This chain connects TRBV6-5 to TRBJ1-1; 10 nucleotides match TRBD1. Germline V gives CDR1 MNHEY, CDR2 SVGAGI. This CDR3 has 15 residues. J gave up 6 bases and V 5 bases, and 9 bases lay outside the gene matches. In nucleotides, the CDR3 is TGTGCCAGCAGTCCACCCCCGGGACAGGGGCCTGAAGCTTTCTTT. Its translation is CASSPPPGQGPEAFF.

V is TRBV6-5 and J is TRBJ2-2, with a possible D match to TRBD1 (6 bases). CDR1 is MNHEY, CDR2 SVGAGI, per germline. The CDR3 is 14 amino acids. The V end lost 1 base, the J end lost 13 bases, and 16 bases lay between the germline ends. The CDR3 nucleotides read TGTGCCAGCAGTTACTATGGGGGCCCCGGGTGGCTGTTTTTT. Its translation: CASSYYGGPGWLFF.

V gene TRBV28 combines with J gene TRBJ2-4, with a possible D match to TRBD1 (6 bases). The V end lost 4 bases, the J end lost 0 bases, and 22 bases lay between the germline ends. The CDR3 contains 19 residues. CDR1 and CDR2 (germline): MDHEN, SYDVKM. CDR3 in DNA: TGTGCCAGCAGTTACCCTGGACAGCCCTCCGGGGAAGCCAAAAACATTCAGTACTTC. Its protein is CASSYPGQPSGEAKNIQYF.

About this clonotype: Since the CDR3 does not end with the conserved phenylalanine or tryptophan, this likely comes from a read error. V gene TRBV29-1 combines with J gene TRBJ2-2; D remains ambiguous. V dropped 8 bases and J dropped 5 bases, with 12 bases sitting between them. Looked up from germline, CDR1 is SQVTM and CDR2 is ANQGSEA. This CDR3 is 12 amino acids long. The CDR3 here is CSIRIRTGELFI. Here the CDR3 DNA reads TGCAGCATCCGGATTAGAACCGGGGAGCTGTTTATT.

In the case of this clonotype: Relative to the germline gene, one junction end is altered; a read error may explain this. The chain couples TRBV10-2 to TRBJ2-1; D unclear. CDR1 and CDR2 (germline): WSHSY, SAAADI. The CDR3 has 13 residues. CDR3: CASSASTVTEQFF. CDR3 in DNA: TGCGCCAGTAGTGCTAGTACGGTCACTGAGCAGTTCTTC.

With regard to this clonotype: This CDR3 is missing its conserved last phenylalanine or tryptophan, likely due to a read error. The V gene is TRBV11-2, the J gene TRBJ2-2; D is tentatively TRBD1 or TRBD2 (7 bases each). Germline values: CDR1 SGHAT, CDR2 FQNNGV. The CDR3 runs to 16 residues. CDR3 sequence (DNA): TGTGCCAGCAGTGGATTCCAGGGGGGGGACACCGGGGAACTGTTTCTT. Residues: CASSGFQGGDTGELFL.

The table lists this clonotype with many counts. The chain has TRBV14 and TRBJ2-3; 10 nucleotides agree with TRBD2. From germline, CDR1 is SGHDN and CDR2 FVKESK. This CDR3 spans 16 amino acids. J lost 2 bases, V lost 3 bases, and 5 bases had no gene match. The CDR3 is CASSHWTSGHTDTQYF. The CDR3 DNA reads TGTGCCAGCAGCCACTGGACTAGCGGACACACAGATACGCAGTATTTT.

About this clonotype itself: Germline and junction disagree at one end, which may indicate a read error. The rearrangement uses TRBV6-2 or TRBV6-3 and TRBJ1-6; possibly TRBD1 for D (6 bases). This CDR3 contains 18 residues. In germline, CDR1 is MNHEY, CDR2 SVGEGT. The CDR3 protein is CANSYAGQLGIDNSPLHF. The DNA of the CDR3 is TGTGCCAACAGTTACGCCGGACAGCTTGGGATCGATAATTCACCCCTCCACTTT.

This chain joins TRBV5-1 and TRBJ2-7; the D call may be TRBD1 or TRBD2 (5 bases each). Germline V gene sequence: CDR1 SGHRS, CDR2 YFSETQ. V was shortened by 7 bases and J by 3 bases, with 26 bases between the two germline ends. The CDR3 sequence is 17 residues long. CDR3 protein: CASGSVELGVRDYEQYF. As DNA, the CDR3 is TGCGCCAGCGGCTCGGTTGAACTGGGGGTTCGGGACTACGAGCAGTACTTC.

As concerns this clonotype: The missing conserved phenylalanine or tryptophan at the end of this CDR3 makes a read error likely. V usage is TRBV4-2 and J usage is TRBJ1-5; D remains unclear. This CDR3 contains 16 residues. Germline V CDR1 and CDR2: LGHNA, YNFKEQ. CDR3 in amino acids: CANSQGPRYSKQPQHL. The CDR3 bases are TGTGCCAACAGCCAAGGACCGAGATATAGCAAACAGCCCCAGCATTTG.

Comment on this clonotype: At one end, the junction sequence differs from germline, possibly due to a read error. The V and J genes are TRBV5-4 and TRBJ2-2; D possibly uses TRBD1 or TRBD2 (5 bases each). Germline V gene data show CDR1 as SGHNT and CDR2 as YYREEE (reference sequence). CDR3 length: 15 amino acids. The chain's CDR3 is CASKQGGAKTGDLFF. The CDR3 bases are TGTGCCAGCAAACAAGGTGGGGCGAAGACCGGGGATCTGTTTTTT.

This clonotype was seen just once. It is likely a read error, because the conserved phenylalanine at the end of the CDR3 is missing. V and J are TRBV5-1 and TRBJ1-2; no firm D call. The ends were cut back, 4 bases at V and 7 bases at J, with 14 bases in the middle. Looked up from germline, CDR1 is SGHRS and CDR2 is YFSETQ. The CDR3 has 13 residues. CDR3: CASSPGDTAGYTL. CDR3 bases: TGCGCCAGCAGCCCGGGTGACACCGCTGGCTACACCTTA.